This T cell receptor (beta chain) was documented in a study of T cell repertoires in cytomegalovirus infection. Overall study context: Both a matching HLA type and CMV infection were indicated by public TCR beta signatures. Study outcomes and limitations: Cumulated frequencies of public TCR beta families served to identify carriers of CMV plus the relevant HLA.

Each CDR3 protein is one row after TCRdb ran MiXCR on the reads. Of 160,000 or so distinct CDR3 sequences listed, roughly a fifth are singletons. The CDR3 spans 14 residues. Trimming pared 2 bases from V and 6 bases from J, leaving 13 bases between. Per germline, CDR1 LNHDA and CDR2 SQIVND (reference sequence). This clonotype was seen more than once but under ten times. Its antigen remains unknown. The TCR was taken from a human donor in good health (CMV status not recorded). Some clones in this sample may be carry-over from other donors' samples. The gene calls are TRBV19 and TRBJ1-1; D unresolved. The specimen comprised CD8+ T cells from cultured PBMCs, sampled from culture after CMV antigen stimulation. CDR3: CASSISSIGPEAFF. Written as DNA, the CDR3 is TGTGCCAGTAGTATATCCTCCATCGGACCTGAAGCTTTCTTT.